This TCR beta chain was sequenced during a study of cytomegalovirus exposure and HLA in healthy donors. Study-wide results and caveats: Excluded were some V segments that proved indistinguishable, including TRBV6-2 and TRBV6-3. Cytomegalovirus status was reportedly diagnosed by the classifier with high specificity and sensitivity. HLA alleles were associated with 18,000 or so TCR beta sequences in a later analysis at 0.05 false discovery rate. Previously analyzed data showed that most TCR beta V segments were productive at a frequency of about 87% or about 30%.

The germline CDR1 and CDR2 sequences are SNHLY and FYNNEI. V lost 5 bases and J lost 3, with 17 bases in between. This CDR3 has 16 amino acids. Turning to this clone: What it binds is unknown.

With 60 Vbeta and 13 Jbeta primers, the PCR was carried out. Measured with immunoSEQ multiplex PCR; TCRdb has only the in-frame clones, and not every one. Among under 250,000 clones listed, just over 75% were seen once. The receptor comes from a man younger than 35 in good health and CMV-seronegative. The specimen was PBMCs. The chain carries TRBV2 and TRBJ1-3; possible D gene TRBD1, 6 bases. The CDR3 DNA reads as TGTGCCAGCAGTACCATCCGGGGGGCGGGTGGAAACACCATATATTTT. Its protein is CASSTIRGAGGNTIYF.